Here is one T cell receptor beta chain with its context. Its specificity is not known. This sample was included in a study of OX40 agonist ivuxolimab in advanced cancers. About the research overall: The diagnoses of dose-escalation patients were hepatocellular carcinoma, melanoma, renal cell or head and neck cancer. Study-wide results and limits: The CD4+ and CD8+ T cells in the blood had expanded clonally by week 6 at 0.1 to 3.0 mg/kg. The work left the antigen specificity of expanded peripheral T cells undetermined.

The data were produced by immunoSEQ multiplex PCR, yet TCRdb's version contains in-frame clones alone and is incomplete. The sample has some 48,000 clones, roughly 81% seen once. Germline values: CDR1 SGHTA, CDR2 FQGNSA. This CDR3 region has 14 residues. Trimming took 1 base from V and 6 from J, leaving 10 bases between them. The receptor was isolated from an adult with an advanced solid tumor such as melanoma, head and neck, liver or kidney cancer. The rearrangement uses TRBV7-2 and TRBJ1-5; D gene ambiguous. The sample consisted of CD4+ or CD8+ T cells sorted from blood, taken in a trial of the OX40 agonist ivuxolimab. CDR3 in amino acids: CASSLGGFGQPQHF. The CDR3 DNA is TGTGCCAGCAGCTTAGGAGGGTTTGGTCAGCCCCAGCATTTT.